The next 7 T cell receptor beta chains were all read from a single sample in a study of cytomegalovirus exposure and HLA in healthy donors listed by TCRdb under 2017. Receptor amplification or capture employed the immunoSEQ multiplex PCR assay. For the multiplex PCR, a mixture combining 60 forward primers for TCR Vbeta segments and 13 reverse primers for TCR Jbeta segments was used. Sourced from immuneACCESS, this table was stored by TCRdb with only in-frame sequences that have V and J called. A share of the clones is absent; for the studies checked, an unresolved V gene accounts for under half, and the remainder has no known explanation. In this sample the table shows 150,000 to 200,000 clones, 86% of which occur a single time. The ten largest clones represent just under 2% of the sample. The sequenced material came from PBMCs. The receptors were sampled from a woman younger than 35 in good health and CMV-seronegative.

This clone was picked up a small number of times. The chain combines TRBV5-1 with TRBJ1-3; no clear D gene. The V end lost 1 base, the J end lost 1 base, and 12 bases lay between the germline ends. This CDR3 contains 16 residues. Germline CDR1 reads SGHRS; CDR2 reads YFSETQ. CDR3 sequence (DNA): TGCGCCAGCAGCTTGTCGGTCGCGGGTTCTGGAAACACCATATATTTT. Its translation is CASSLSVAGSGNTIYF. Variable domain in full (rest from reference TRBV5-1 and TRBJ1-3): KAGVTQTPRYLIKTRGQQVTLSCSPISGHRSVSWYQQTPGQGLQFLFEYFSETQRNKGNFPGRFSGRQFSNSRSEMNVSTLELGDSALYLCASSLSVAGSGNTIYFGEGSWLTVV.

The chain combines TRBV5-1 with TRBJ2-2; tentatively, D is TRBD2 (6 bases). The CDR3 is 13 residues long. Germline V gene sequence: CDR1 SGHRS, CDR2 YFSETQ. V lost 2 bases and J 8 bases, leaving 10 bases between the germline ends. CDR3 amino acids: CASSLGTPGELFF. As DNA, the CDR3 is TGCGCCAGCAGCTTAGGGACTCCTGGGGAGCTGTTTTTT.

This clone has only a few counts. The chain has TRBV2 and TRBJ1-1; no definite D call. Germline CDR1 is SNHLY and CDR2 is FYNNEI. V dropped 6 bases and J dropped 0 bases, with 11 bases sitting between them. This CDR3 contains 14 residues. CDR3: CASRLRTMNTEAFF. The CDR3 DNA follows: TGTGCCAGCAGACTCAGGACTATGAACACTGAAGCTTTCTTT.

The table lists this clone with a count of one. The chain employs TRBV28 and TRBJ2-1; 7 nucleotides align to TRBD2. The CDR3 spans 19 residues. Per germline, CDR1 MDHEN and CDR2 SYDVKM. V dropped 3 bases and J dropped 9; count of bases not matched to a gene: 23. Here the CDR3 reads CASSFKGSSSGYPTGEQFF. CDR3 coding DNA: TGTGCCAGCAGTTTTAAGGGGAGTTCTAGCGGATACCCTACAGGTGAGCAGTTCTTC.

The rearrangement uses TRBV19 and TRBJ1-1, with TRBD1 identical over 9 bases. The CDR3 contains 15 residues. V lost 3 bases, J lost 4 bases, and 6 bases stayed unmatched. Germline loops: CDR1 LNHDA, CDR2 SQIVND (reference sequence). The CDR3 protein is CASSITGGAGTEAFF. CDR3 bases: TGTGCCAGTAGTATCACAGGGGGCGCGGGCACTGAAGCTTTCTTT.

The chain combines TRBV6-1 with TRBJ2-5, with D possibly matching TRBD2 (5 bases). The end of the DNA fits TRBJ2-7 better, so the J call may be wrong. The V gene's germline CDR1 is MNHNS and CDR2 SASEGT. The CDR3 is 17 residues long. Written as DNA, the CDR3 is TGTGCCAGCAGTGAAGTTGTAGGTGGGGAGAGCTCCTACGAGCAGTACTTC. It translates to CASSEVVGGESSYEQYF.

The rearrangement links TRBV7-9 to TRBJ2-5, with D maybe TRBD1 (5 bases). Trimming took off 5 bases at V and 3 bases at J, with 13 bases between the two ends. The germline gives CDR1 SEHNR, CDR2 FQNEAQ (reference sequence). The CDR3 runs 14 residues. CDR3 in DNA: TGTGCCAGCAGCCCCCCCCTAGGGGAAGAGACCCAGTACTTC. Amino acids: CASSPPLGEETQYF.